This TCR beta chain stems from a study of blood T cell repertoires in COVID-19. Data came from immunoSEQ multiplex PCR; TCRdb stores just in-frame clones and leaves some out. The sample consists of around 330,000 clones, more than 90% of them appearing once. The table lists this clone with a count of one. The V gene end was trimmed by 0 bases and the J gene end by 7 bases; junction bases not matched to a gene: 10. Germline V gene lookup returns CDR1 SGHNT and CDR2 YYREEE (reference sequence). This CDR3 has 15 residues. Across 20 to 25 US areas, participants ranged in age from about 18 to 100 years. The origin of this receptor is a man aged 55 to 70 who had recovered from COVID-19. This sequence joins TRBV5-4 and TRBJ2-7; 7 bases are a match to TRBD2. Sample: PBMCs or T cells enriched from blood (not recorded which). In DNA, the CDR3 is TGTGCCAGCAGCTTGGATATCCAGGGAGGGCCGGAGCAGTACTTC. Residues: CASSLDIQGGPEQYF.